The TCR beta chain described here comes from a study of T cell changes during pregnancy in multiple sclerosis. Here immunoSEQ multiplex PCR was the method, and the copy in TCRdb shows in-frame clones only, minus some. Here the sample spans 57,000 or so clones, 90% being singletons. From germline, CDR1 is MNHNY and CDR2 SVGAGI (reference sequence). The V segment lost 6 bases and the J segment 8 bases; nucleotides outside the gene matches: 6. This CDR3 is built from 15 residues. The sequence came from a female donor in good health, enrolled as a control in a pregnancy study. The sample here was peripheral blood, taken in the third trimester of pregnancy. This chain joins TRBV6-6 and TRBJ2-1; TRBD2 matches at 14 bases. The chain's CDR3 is CASSMTSGGAHEQFF. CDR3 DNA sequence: TGTGCCAGCAGCATGACTAGCGGGGGGGCCCATGAGCAGTTCTTC.